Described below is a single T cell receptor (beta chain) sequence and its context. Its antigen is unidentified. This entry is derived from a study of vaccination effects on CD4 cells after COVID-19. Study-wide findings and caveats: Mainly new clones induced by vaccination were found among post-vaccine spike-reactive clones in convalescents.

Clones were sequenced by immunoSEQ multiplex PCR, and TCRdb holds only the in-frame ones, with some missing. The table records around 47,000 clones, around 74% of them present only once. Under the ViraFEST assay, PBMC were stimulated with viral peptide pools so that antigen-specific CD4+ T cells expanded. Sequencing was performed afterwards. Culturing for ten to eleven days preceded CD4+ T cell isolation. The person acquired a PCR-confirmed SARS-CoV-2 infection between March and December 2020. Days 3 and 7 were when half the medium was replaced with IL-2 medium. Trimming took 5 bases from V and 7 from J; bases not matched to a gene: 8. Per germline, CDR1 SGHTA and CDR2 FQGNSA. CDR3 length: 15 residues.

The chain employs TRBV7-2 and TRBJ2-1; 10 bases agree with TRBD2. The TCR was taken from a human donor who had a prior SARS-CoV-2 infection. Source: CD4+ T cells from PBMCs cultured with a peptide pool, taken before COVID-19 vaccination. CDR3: CASSRSGRAWNEQFF. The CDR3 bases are TGTGCCAGCAGCCGCAGCGGGAGGGCCTGGAATGAGCAGTTCTTC. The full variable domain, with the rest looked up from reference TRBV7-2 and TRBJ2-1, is GAGVSQSPSNKVTEKGKDVELRCDPISGHTALYWYRQSLGQGLEFLIYFQGNSAPDKSGLPSDRFSAERTGGSVSTLTIQRTQQEDSAVYLCASSRSGRAWNEQFFGPGTRLTVL.